Sequencing of this T cell receptor beta chain was carried out in a study of T cells expressing NK-cell markers. Study information: Sorted CD3+CD56-NKG2C+, CD3+CD56+NKG2C- and CD3+CD56+NKG2C+ T cells were the source of the TCR beta repertoires. Seven HCMV-seropositive donors and one seronegative donor made up the eight sequenced donors. Study-wide results and limits: Several donors' CD3+CD56-NKG2C+ cells were dominated by the same clonotypes.

5'RACE template switching with UMIs produced the TCR beta cDNA. TCRdb re-called the 5' RACE reads and gives one entry per CDR3 protein, without DNA. Recorded for this sample: about 460,000 distinct CDR3 sequences. Germline loops: CDR1 SGHTA, CDR2 FQGNSA. The CDR3 runs to 15 residues. About this clonotype itself: The antigen remains undetermined.

The chain recombines TRBV7-2 with TRBJ2-7. This sequence originates from a woman in her fifties or sixties in good health. Material for sequencing was blood T cells: a sorted CD56 or NKG2C T cell subset, CD4+ or CD8+ T cells, or bulk PBMC T cells (not recorded which). CDR3 in amino acids: CASSLAGQVSYEQYF.